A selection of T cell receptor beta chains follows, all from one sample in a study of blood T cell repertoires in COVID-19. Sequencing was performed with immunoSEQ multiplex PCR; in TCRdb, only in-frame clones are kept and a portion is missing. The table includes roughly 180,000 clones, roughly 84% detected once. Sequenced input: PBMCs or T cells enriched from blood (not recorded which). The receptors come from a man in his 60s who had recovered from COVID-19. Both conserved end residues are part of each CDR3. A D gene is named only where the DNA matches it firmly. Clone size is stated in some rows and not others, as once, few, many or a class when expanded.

CDR3nt: TGCGCCAGCAGCCATCCACAGGGGCAGCCCCAGCATTTT; CDR3aa: CASSHPQGQPQHF; abundance: -; j_gene: TRBJ1-5; d_gene: TRBD1; v_gene: TRBV4-1
CDR3nt: TGTGCCAGCAGCTCTAGCACAGATACGCAGTATTTT; CDR3aa: CASSSSTDTQYF; abundance: -; j_gene: TRBJ2-3; d_gene: -; v_gene: TRBV7-2
CDR3nt: TGTGCCAGCAGCGCGCGGACCGGACTAGCGGCAATCACAGATACGCAGTATTTT; CDR3aa: CASSARTGLAAITDTQYF; abundance: -; j_gene: TRBJ2-3; d_gene: TRBD2; v_gene: TRBV7-9
CDR3nt: TGCGCCAGCAGCTCAGGACTTCGGAGCGGGAGCTGGGGAGAGACCCAGTACTTC; CDR3aa: CASSSGLRSGSWGETQYF; abundance: -; j_gene: TRBJ2-5; d_gene: TRBD2; v_gene: TRBV5-1
CDR3nt: TGTGCCAGCAGATCTGCAGGGGCGTGGAACACTGAAGCTTTCTTT; CDR3aa: CASRSAGAWNTEAFF; abundance: -; j_gene: TRBJ1-1; d_gene: -; v_gene: TRBV28
CDR3nt: TGTGCCAGCAGCCGAGGGACAGGGGTCGTTAACACTGAAGCTTTCTTT; CDR3aa: CASSRGTGVVNTEAFF; abundance: -; j_gene: TRBJ1-1; d_gene: TRBD1; v_gene: TRBV11-2
CDR3nt: TGTGTCAGAAGCTTATTGATCGGACTCGCTTTTTACGAGCAGTACTTC; CDR3aa: CVRSLLIGLAFYEQYF; abundance: -; j_gene: TRBJ2-7; d_gene: -; v_gene: TRBV7-5
CDR3nt: TGTGCCAGCAAGCAGAGCGCCTACGAGCAGTACTTC; CDR3aa: CASKQSAYEQYF; abundance: -; j_gene: TRBJ2-7; d_gene: -; v_gene: TRBV2
CDR3nt: TGTGCCAGCAGTGTGGGGACAGAGAATGGCTACACCTTC; CDR3aa: CASSVGTENGYTF; abundance: -; j_gene: TRBJ1-2; d_gene: TRBD1; v_gene: TRBV2
CDR3nt: TGTGCCAGCAGCTCCTTAGCGGGATCCTCCTACGAGCAGTACTTC; CDR3aa: CASSSLAGSSYEQYF; abundance: -; j_gene: TRBJ2-7; d_gene: TRBD2; v_gene: TRBV7-2
CDR3nt: TGTGCCAGCAGCCAAGTCGGGACTAGAAATGGTGAGCAGTTCTTC; CDR3aa: CASSQVGTRNGEQFF; abundance: -; j_gene: TRBJ2-1; d_gene: TRBD2; v_gene: TRBV4-2
CDR3nt: TGTGCCAGCAGCCTCCCAGGGGGCCACACCGGGGAGCTGTTTTTT; CDR3aa: CASSLPGGHTGELFF; abundance: -; j_gene: TRBJ2-2; d_gene: TRBD1; v_gene: TRBV7-9
CDR3nt: TGTGCCATCAGTGAGTCAGGGGGCAACACAGATACGCAGTATTTT; CDR3aa: CAISESGGNTDTQYF; abundance: -; j_gene: TRBJ2-3; d_gene: TRBD1; v_gene: TRBV10-3
CDR3nt: TGTGCCAGTAGTATAACCGCGACAGGATATCAGCCCCAGCATTTT; CDR3aa: CASSITATGYQPQHF; abundance: -; j_gene: TRBJ1-5; d_gene: -; v_gene: TRBV19
CDR3nt: TGTGCCAGTAGTCCAACAGGTAATTTGGAAGCTTTCTTT; CDR3aa: CASSPTGNLEAFF; abundance: -; j_gene: TRBJ1-1; d_gene: -; v_gene: TRBV19
CDR3nt: TGTGCCAGTAGCGGGACTAGCGGGATGATGAACACCGGGGAGCTGTTTTTT; CDR3aa: CASSGTSGMMNTGELFF; abundance: -; j_gene: TRBJ2-2; d_gene: TRBD2; v_gene: TRBV19
CDR3nt: TGTGCCAGCAGCCAAAGACAGGTATCTAATGAAAAACTGTTTTTT; CDR3aa: CASSQRQVSNEKLFF; abundance: -; j_gene: TRBJ1-4; d_gene: -; v_gene: TRBV4-2
CDR3nt: TGTGCTATCAGGGGGGCTCCTAATGAAAAACTGTTTTTT; CDR3aa: CAIRGAPNEKLFF; abundance: -; j_gene: TRBJ1-4; d_gene: TRBD1; v_gene: TRBV10-3
CDR3nt: TGTGCCTGGAGTGGGACAGGGATCGGAAAACTGTTTTTT; CDR3aa: CAWSGTGIGKLFF; abundance: -; j_gene: TRBJ1-4; d_gene: TRBD1; v_gene: TRBV30
CDR3nt: TGCGCCAGCAGCCCCCGGACAGGGCTCTACGAGCAGTACTTC; CDR3aa: CASSPRTGLYEQYF; abundance: once; j_gene: TRBJ2-7; d_gene: TRBD1; v_gene: TRBV5-1
CDR3nt: TGTGCCAGTAGCGTACTAGCGGGGGGACCCACCGGGGAGCTGTTTTTT; CDR3aa: CASSVLAGGPTGELFF; abundance: -; j_gene: TRBJ2-2; d_gene: TRBD2; v_gene: TRBV19
CDR3nt: TGTGCCAGCAGTCCGTCTGGGGGCAGCGAGCAGTACTTC; CDR3aa: CASSPSGGSEQYF; abundance: once; j_gene: TRBJ2-7; d_gene: -; v_gene: TRBV7-3
CDR3nt: TGCGCCAGCACCATCGTAGGGGGGGACAATGAGCAGTTCTTC; CDR3aa: CASTIVGGDNEQFF; abundance: -; j_gene: TRBJ2-1; d_gene: -; v_gene: TRBV5-1
CDR3nt: TGTGCCATCAGCATGGACAGGGGGCGAGACACTGAAGCTTTCTTT; CDR3aa: CAISMDRGRDTEAFF; abundance: -; j_gene: TRBJ1-1; d_gene: TRBD1; v_gene: TRBV10-3
CDR3nt: TGTGCCAGTAGTACAGGGAATTCACCCCTCCACTTT; CDR3aa: CASSTGNSPLHF; abundance: -; j_gene: TRBJ1-6; d_gene: -; v_gene: TRBV19
CDR3nt: TGTGCCAGTAGTGAGGGTATGAATGGCTACACCTTC; CDR3aa: CASSEGMNGYTF; abundance: -; j_gene: TRBJ1-2; d_gene: -; v_gene: TRBV19
CDR3nt: TGTGCCAGCAGCTTGGGCTACGGCTATGGCTACACCTTC; CDR3aa: CASSLGYGYGYTF; abundance: few; j_gene: TRBJ1-2; d_gene: -; v_gene: TRBV7-3
CDR3nt: TGTGCCAGCAGTTACTCGAGGGTGACCACCGGGGAGCTGTTTTTT; CDR3aa: CASSYSRVTTGELFF; abundance: -; j_gene: TRBJ2-2; d_gene: -; v_gene: TRBV6-6
CDR3nt: TGTGCCACCAGTGCCAGGGCGTCCAACGAGCAGTACTTC; CDR3aa: CATSARASNEQYF; abundance: once; j_gene: TRBJ2-7; d_gene: -; v_gene: TRBV24-1
CDR3nt: TGCGCCAGCAGCCAAGAGGGAGCTAGCTCTTCACCCCTCCACTTT; CDR3aa: CASSQEGASSSPLHF; abundance: -; j_gene: TRBJ1-6; d_gene: -; v_gene: TRBV4-1
CDR3nt: TGTGCCAGCAGCCTATCCCTAACAGGGTCCTTCGGCGGGGAGCTGTTTTTT; CDR3aa: CASSLSLTGSFGGELFF; abundance: -; j_gene: TRBJ2-2; d_gene: -; v_gene: TRBV7-9
CDR3nt: TGTGCCACCAGCACCGACAGGAACACTGAAGCTTTCTTT; CDR3aa: CATSTDRNTEAFF; abundance: -; j_gene: TRBJ1-1; d_gene: -; v_gene: TRBV15
CDR3nt: TGTGCCACGGTGACAGGGGGGACTTCACCCCTCCACTTT; CDR3aa: CATVTGGTSPLHF; abundance: -; j_gene: TRBJ1-6; d_gene: TRBD1; v_gene: TRBV30
CDR3nt: TGTGCCAGCAGCCCCACCGGCGGAGACTATGGCTACACCTTC; CDR3aa: CASSPTGGDYGYTF; abundance: -; j_gene: TRBJ1-2; d_gene: -; v_gene: TRBV11-2
CDR3nt: TGTGCCAGCAGCACGACAGTCTCCTATGAAAAACTGTTTTTT; CDR3aa: CASSTTVSYEKLFF; abundance: -; j_gene: TRBJ1-4; d_gene: -; v_gene: TRBV5-8
CDR3nt: TGTGCCAGCAGCTTATGGGACAGGGGACTAGCGGGAGGGCCTGGTGAGCAGTTCTTC; CDR3aa: CASSLWDRGLAGGPGEQFF; abundance: -; j_gene: TRBJ2-1; d_gene: TRBD2; v_gene: TRBV7-3
CDR3nt: TGTGCCAGCAGTTTTCGAGCGGGAAGATCCTACAATGAGCAGTTCTTC; CDR3aa: CASSFRAGRSYNEQFF; abundance: -; j_gene: TRBJ2-1; d_gene: TRBD2; v_gene: TRBV6-5
CDR3nt: TGTGCCAGCAGCCAAGCCCTGGGACAGGGGAATGAGCAGTTCTTC; CDR3aa: CASSQALGQGNEQFF; abundance: -; j_gene: TRBJ2-1; d_gene: TRBD1; v_gene: TRBV3-1/TRBV3-2
CDR3nt: TGCAGCGTCTATGACAGGGGGCGGATCTATGGCTACACCTTC; CDR3aa: CSVYDRGRIYGYTF; abundance: -; j_gene: TRBJ1-2; d_gene: TRBD1; v_gene: TRBV29-1
CDR3nt: TGTGCCAGTAGTTGGGCGGGCTACGAGCAGTACTTC; CDR3aa: CASSWAGYEQYF; abundance: few; j_gene: TRBJ2-7; d_gene: -; v_gene: TRBV19
CDR3nt: TGTGCCAGCAGGGGACAGGGTTTGAGGTCACCCCTCCACTTT; CDR3aa: CASRGQGLRSPLHF; abundance: -; j_gene: TRBJ1-6; d_gene: TRBD1; v_gene: TRBV6-5
CDR3nt: TGCAGCGCTAGTAACACCGGGGAGCTGTTTTTT; CDR3aa: CSASNTGELFF; abundance: -; j_gene: TRBJ2-2; d_gene: -; v_gene: TRBV29-1
CDR3nt: TGTGCTAGTTCCGGGTGGTCCTACAATGAGCAGTTCTTC; CDR3aa: CASSGWSYNEQFF; abundance: -; j_gene: TRBJ2-1; d_gene: -; v_gene: TRBV12-5
CDR3nt: TGTGCCAGCAGCGTAGTGGACTTAGCAACTAATGAAAAACTGTTTTTT; CDR3aa: CASSVVDLATNEKLFF; abundance: once; j_gene: TRBJ1-4; d_gene: -; v_gene: TRBV9
CDR3nt: TGTGCCAGCAGCTTCACGGGGGGCTCTGGAAACACCATATATTTT; CDR3aa: CASSFTGGSGNTIYF; abundance: once; j_gene: TRBJ1-3; d_gene: -; v_gene: TRBV7-2
CDR3nt: TGTGCCAGCAGCTTAATGGGGGGTAGCGCTGAAGCTTTCTTT; CDR3aa: CASSLMGGSAEAFF; abundance: -; j_gene: TRBJ1-1; d_gene: -; v_gene: TRBV7-3
CDR3nt: TGTGCCAGCAGTGACGGGGGGGCCAAAAACTATGGCTACACCTTC; CDR3aa: CASSDGGAKNYGYTF; abundance: -; j_gene: TRBJ1-2; d_gene: -; v_gene: TRBV6-1
CDR3nt: TGTGCCATCAGTGACGGGACAGTCTTCACCGGGGAGCTGTTTTTT; CDR3aa: CAISDGTVFTGELFF; abundance: once; j_gene: TRBJ2-2; d_gene: TRBD1; v_gene: TRBV10-3
CDR3nt: TGTGCCAGCAGCTTAAGAGCGGGCTCCTACAATGAGCAGTTCTTC; CDR3aa: CASSLRAGSYNEQFF; abundance: -; j_gene: TRBJ2-1; d_gene: -; v_gene: TRBV7-8
CDR3nt: TGTGCCAGCAGCCCCCCCCTCACTAGCGGGGGTACAGATACGCAGTATTTT; CDR3aa: CASSPPLTSGGTDTQYF; abundance: -; j_gene: TRBJ2-3; d_gene: TRBD2; v_gene: TRBV4-2
CDR3nt: TGCGCCAGCAGCTTTGAGGGGGACTATGGCTACACCTTC; CDR3aa: CASSFEGDYGYTF; abundance: -; j_gene: TRBJ1-2; d_gene: -; v_gene: TRBV5-1
CDR3nt: TGTGCCAGCAGTTTGCGACAGGGCCCCCACACTGAAGCTTTCTTT; CDR3aa: CASSLRQGPHTEAFF; abundance: few; j_gene: TRBJ1-1; d_gene: TRBD1; v_gene: TRBV11-2
CDR3nt: TGTGCCAGCAGGCGACAGGGGGCCTCGGACATTCAGTACTTC; CDR3aa: CASRRQGASDIQYF; abundance: -; j_gene: TRBJ2-4; d_gene: TRBD1; v_gene: TRBV2
CDR3nt: TGTGCCAGCAGTTACGAAACAGACCTCTCCTACGAGCAGTACTTC; CDR3aa: CASSYETDLSYEQYF; abundance: -; j_gene: TRBJ2-7; d_gene: -; v_gene: TRBV6-6
CDR3nt: TGTGCCAGCAGCTCGGGCGGGGTCGGCACTGAAGCTTTCTTT; CDR3aa: CASSSGGVGTEAFF; abundance: -; j_gene: TRBJ1-1; d_gene: -; v_gene: TRBV27
CDR3nt: TGTGCCAGCCAACAGGGCCGGATCAATCAGCCCCAGCATTTT; CDR3aa: CASQQGRINQPQHF; abundance: -; j_gene: TRBJ1-5; d_gene: -; v_gene: TRBV6-5
CDR3nt: TGTGCCAGCAGCGATCAGAGCGGGAGTCGATACTCCGAGCAGTACTTC; CDR3aa: CASSDQSGSRYSEQYF; abundance: -; j_gene: TRBJ2-7; d_gene: TRBD2; v_gene: TRBV7-2
CDR3nt: TGTGCCAGCGCGAAGGAGTTCCCCAATTCACCCCTCCACTTT; CDR3aa: CASAKEFPNSPLHF; abundance: -; j_gene: TRBJ1-6; d_gene: -; v_gene: TRBV27
CDR3nt: TGCAGTGCTAGTTCTAGCGGGGGGGCCAGGAATGAGCAGTTCTTC; CDR3aa: CSASSSGGARNEQFF; abundance: -; j_gene: TRBJ2-1; d_gene: TRBD2; v_gene: TRBV20-1
CDR3nt: TGTGCCAGCAGCCGTCTCCCGGGACAGGGGGCCGACGGTTTGTGGAACCAGCCCCAGCATTTT; CDR3aa: CASSRLPGQGADGLWNQPQHF; abundance: once; j_gene: TRBJ1-5; d_gene: TRBD1; v_gene: TRBV27